These 23 T cell receptor beta chains were sequenced from one sample in a study of shared clonotypes between healthy human individuals (dated by TCRdb to the early 2020s). For the CD8 naive samples, CD45RO-negative cells were positively selected for CCR7, yielding a CD45RA+CCR7+ population from which TemRA cells were excluded. Libraries were made using the immunoSEQ multiplex PCR assay. This is the immuneACCESS table as TCRdb keeps it, with only in-frame sequences that have V and J called. A part of the clones is gone; compared with another copy, unresolved V genes explain less than half, and the rest is unexplained. The table for this sample lists roughly 850,000 clones; approximately 96% of them were counted only once. Under 0.3% of the sample rests with the top ten. Sequenced: naive CD8+ T cells sorted from blood. Interpreted using the paper, the cell subset or site label stands for: CD45RA+CCR7+. These receptors all stem from a man aged 25-45 years in good health.

The chain joins TRBV15 to TRBJ1-1, with D possibly being TRBD1 (5 bases). Germline V CDR1 and CDR2: LNHNV, YYDKDF (reference sequence). Trimming took off 2 bases at V and 6 bases at J, with 16 bases between the two ends. This CDR3 contains 15 residues. The CDR3 protein is CATSRPTRGLAEAFF. The DNA of the CDR3 is TGTGCCACCAGCAGACCTACGAGGGGTCTCGCTGAAGCTTTCTTT. The full variable domain, with the rest looked up from reference TRBV15 and TRBJ1-1, is DAMVIQNPRYQVTQFGKPVTLSCSQTLNHNVMYWYQQKSSQAPKLLFHYYDKDFNNEADTPDNFQSRRPNTSFCFLDIRSPGLGDTAMYLCATSRPTRGLAEAFFGQGTRLTVV.

The chain uses TRBV4-1 and TRBJ1-1, with D unclear. CDR1 and CDR2 (germline): MGHRA, YSYEKL. V lost 1 base to trimming and J lost 0 bases, with 9 bases between them. There are 15 residues in the CDR3. The CDR3 spells CASSQGRRMNTEAFF. The DNA of the CDR3 is TGCGCCAGCAGCCAAGGACGGCGGATGAACACTGAAGCTTTCTTT.

The gene calls are TRBV6-5 and TRBJ2-1; TRBD1 or TRBD2 may be the D gene (5 bases each). The germline gives CDR1 MNHEY, CDR2 SVGAGI. V lost 7 bases and J lost 4, with 14 bases in between. The CDR3 is made up of 14 amino acids. Here the CDR3 reads CASTEGPGYNEQFF. CDR3 coding DNA: TGTGCCAGCACCGAGGGGCCGGGATACAATGAGCAGTTCTTC.

The chain uses TRBV4-3 and TRBJ2-7; D unresolved. Per the germline V gene, CDR1 is LGHNA and CDR2 is YSLEER. The CDR3 consists of 12 residues. Trimming took 0 bases from V and 6 from J, leaving 6 bases between them. The DNA of the CDR3 is TGCGCCAGCAGCCAAGATACGCGCGAGCAGTACTTC. This codes for CASSQDTREQYF.

The CDR3 loop reads CASGIQGQGQPQHF. The CDR3 bases are TGTGCCAGCGGGATACAGGGGCAGGGTCAGCCCCAGCATTTT. The V call is TRBV6-5, the J call TRBJ1-5, with 7 bases aligning to TRBD1. Per the germline V gene, CDR1 is MNHEY and CDR2 is SVGAGI. This CDR3 has 14 residues. V shed 8 bases and J 6 bases; nucleotides not matched to a gene: 10.

J is TRBJ2-2 and V is TRBV4-3, with no clear D. Trimming shortened V by 0 bases and J by 4 bases, and 9 bases separated the two germline ends. CDR1 is LGHNA, CDR2 YSLEER, per germline. This CDR3 comprises 15 residues. As DNA, the CDR3 is TGCGCCAGCAGCCAAGATCGAGTAGGCACCGGGGAGCTGTTTTTT. It yields the protein CASSQDRVGTGELFF.

This clone came up once. The J gene is TRBJ2-1, the V gene TRBV10-3, with 8 positions matching TRBD2. The CDR3 has 16 residues. Germline assignment: CDR1 ENHRY and CDR2 SYGVKD. Germline trimming cut 0 bases from V and 4 bases from J; bases unmatched to any gene: 5. The CDR3, as DNA: TGTGCCATCAGTGAGTCTGGTAGCGGGACTTACAATGAGCAGTTCTTC. This gives the protein CAISESGSGTYNEQFF.

This sequence joins TRBV7-9 and TRBJ1-1, with no clear D. Germline assignment: CDR1 SEHNR and CDR2 FQNEAQ (reference sequence). This CDR3 is 14 amino acids long. The germline V and J ends were trimmed by 2 bases and 1 base, with 8 bases remaining between them. The CDR3 nucleotides read TGTGCCAGCAGCTTAAGGGCAGCGAACACTGAAGCTTTCTTT. This encodes CASSLRAANTEAFF. The variable domain in full, completed from reference TRBV7-9 and TRBJ1-1, reads DTGVSQNPRHKITKRGQNVTFRCDPISEHNRLYWYRQTLGQGPEFLTYFQNEAQLEKSRLLSDRFSAERPKGSFSTLEIQRTEQGDSAMYLCASSLRAANTEAFFGQGTRLTVV.

This clone was seen only once. The chain has TRBV19 and TRBJ2-7; tentatively, D is TRBD1 (5 bases). CDR1 is LNHDA, CDR2 SQIVND, per germline (reference sequence). V was pared by 8 bases and J by 3 bases, with 17 bases between. This CDR3 comprises 14 residues. The CDR3 DNA sequence: TGTGCCAGTGGATACGGGCAGGGCCTCTACGAGCAGTACTTC. Residues: CASGYGQGLYEQYF. The whole variable domain, remainder taken from reference TRBV19 and TRBJ2-7, is DGGITQSPKYLFRKEGQNVTLSCEQNLNHDAMYWYRQDPGQGLRLIYYSQIVNDFQKGDIAEGYSVSREKKESFPLTVTSAQKNPTAFYLCASGYGQGLYEQYFGPGTRLTVT.

Points on this clone: The identical CDR3 is also encoded by other nucleotide sequences in the sample. The gene calls are TRBV15 and TRBJ2-7; 10 bases map to TRBD2. This CDR3 contains 15 residues. With 1 base clipped from V and 0 bases from J, the junction kept 0 bases outside the gene matches. The V gene's germline CDR1 is LNHNV and CDR2 YYDKDF (reference sequence). CDR3 sequence: CATSRGTSGSYEQYF. CDR3 DNA sequence: TGTGCCACCAGCAGAGGGACTAGCGGCTCCTACGAGCAGTACTTC.

V usage is TRBV19 and J usage is TRBJ2-7; 11 positions agree with TRBD1. Germline trimming cut 10 bases from V and 4 bases from J; bases unmatched to any gene: 6. CDR1 is LNHDA and CDR2 is SQIVND in the germline V gene (reference sequence). This CDR3 comprises 13 residues. DNA of the CDR3: TGTGCCACCCAGGACAGGGGGCGGTACGAGCAGTACTTC. Translating gives CATQDRGRYEQYF.

This chain links TRBV7-2 with TRBJ2-5; 10 nucleotides match TRBD1. The CDR3 is made up of 14 amino acids. Germline assignment: CDR1 SGHTA and CDR2 FQGNSA. J was trimmed by 5 bases and V by 5 bases; bases with no gene match: 5. CDR3 protein: CASSLTGGGETQYF. CDR3 sequence (DNA): TGTGCCAGCAGCCTGACAGGGGGCGGGGAGACCCAGTACTTC.

The genes are TRBV29-1 and TRBJ2-7; D is possibly TRBD1 or TRBD2 (5 bases each). Germline V gives CDR1 SQVTM, CDR2 ANQGSEA. CDR3 length: 12 residues. Trimming stripped 6 bases from V and 5 bases from J, with 14 bases between. The CDR3 loop is CSVDTGYDEQYF. The DNA for the CDR3 is TGCAGCGTGGACACGGGGTATGACGAGCAGTACTTC.

The chain uses TRBV7-9 and TRBJ2-1, with no clear D. V lost 5 bases and J 13 bases, leaving 12 bases between the germline ends. Germline CDR1 SEHNR, CDR2 FQNEAQ (reference sequence). This CDR3 has 11 amino acids. The CDR3 sequence is CASSRTRGQFF. The DNA for the CDR3 is TGTGCCAGCAGCCGAACGAGAGGACAGTTCTTC.

The chain employs TRBV12-5 and TRBJ1-2, with TRBD1 matching 10 bases. V shed 4 bases, J shed 5 bases, and the junction held 10 bases outside the gene matches. The length of the CDR3 is 16 residues. CDR1 LGHNT and CDR2 FRNRAP come from the germline V gene. The CDR3 coding sequence is TGTGCTAGTGGTTCCGCCTCGACAGGGGGCGTATATGGCTACACCTTC. Amino acids: CASGSASTGGVYGYTF.

The V call is TRBV11-2, the J call TRBJ2-7; TRBD2 aligns across 9 bases. The CDR3 contains 15 residues. The germline V gene has CDR1 SGHAT and CDR2 FQNNGV. V shed 5 bases and J 3 bases; nucleotides not matched to a gene: 8. CDR3 loop: CASSHILAGDYEQYF. The CDR3 DNA sequence: TGTGCCAGCAGCCATATTTTAGCGGGAGACTACGAGCAGTACTTC.

The rearrangement joins TRBV6-1 to TRBJ2-2; 12 nucleotides align to TRBD2. V lost 1 base and J lost 5; bases outside the gene matches: 8. The CDR3 extends over 18 amino acids. The germline CDR1 and CDR2 sequences are MNHNS and SASEGT. This chain's CDR3 is CASSEGLAGVFGTGELFF. The CDR3 DNA is TGTGCCAGCAGTGAAGGACTAGCGGGAGTCTTTGGGACCGGGGAGCTGTTTTTT.

The V and J genes are TRBV27 and TRBJ1-1; D gene unclear. V dropped 8 bases and J dropped 5 bases, with 18 bases sitting between them. Germline CDR1 and CDR2: MNHEY and SMNVEV (reference sequence). The CDR3 is 14 residues long. CDR3 sequence reads: CASGWLQRGTEAFF. In DNA, the CDR3 is TGTGCCAGCGGGTGGCTGCAAAGAGGTACTGAAGCTTTCTTT.

The J gene is TRBJ1-1, the V gene TRBV5-5; 7 bases are a match to TRBD1. The CDR3 runs 13 residues. The germline V gene has CDR1 SGHKS and CDR2 YYEKEE (reference sequence). V shed 6 bases and J 0 bases; nucleotides not matched to a gene: 2. CDR3 in amino acids: CASTDRLNTEAFF. For the CDR3, the DNA is TGTGCCAGCACGGACAGGTTGAACACTGAAGCTTTCTTT.

This clone was recorded only once. The genes are TRBV7-9 and TRBJ2-2; 12 nucleotides line up with TRBD2. Germline loops: CDR1 SEHNR, CDR2 FQNEAQ (reference sequence). The CDR3 covers 17 residues. The ends lost 5 bases at V and 4 bases at J; junction bases unmatched: 8. The CDR3 sequence is CASSTETSGSLTGELFF. The CDR3 bases are TGTGCCAGCAGCACAGAGACTAGCGGGAGTCTCACCGGGGAGCTGTTTTTT.

Of note for this clone: One end of the junction varies from germline; a read error may be responsible. V and J are TRBV5-4 and TRBJ2-5; 9 nucleotides agree with TRBD1. Germline CDR1 SGHNT, CDR2 YYREEE (reference sequence). CDR3 length equals 15 residues. CDR3 residues: CASSLDRGTRESQYF. The CDR3 region has the DNA TGTGCCAGCAGCTTAGACAGGGGGACAAGAGAGTCCCAGTACTTC.

The CDR3 spells CASSLVNGTAYNEQFF. For the CDR3, the DNA is TGCGCCAGCAGCTTGGTAAACGGGACAGCCTACAATGAGCAGTTCTTC. This sequence joins TRBV5-1 and TRBJ2-1; TRBD1 agrees at 7 bases. The trim removed 0 bases at V and 2 bases at J, leaving 5 bases unmatched. There are 16 residues in the CDR3. Germline loops: CDR1 SGHRS, CDR2 YFSETQ.

This CDR3 reads CAISEGSVRGLETQYF. The DNA for the CDR3 is TGTGCCATCAGTGAGGGGAGCGTCAGGGGGCTGGAGACCCAGTACTTC. This chain connects TRBV10-3 to TRBJ2-5, with 8 nucleotides matching TRBD1. The CDR3 consists of 16 residues. J lost 5 bases, V lost 2 bases, and 10 bases had no gene match. CDR1 is ENHRY and CDR2 is SYGVKD in the germline V gene.